One T cell receptor (beta chain) is described in this entry. Its antigen is not known. The entry originates in a study of T cell repertoires in cytomegalovirus infection. Study details: An indication of both CMV infection and matching HLA type came from public TCR beta signatures.

TCRdb recomputed calls from the reads with MiXCR, one row per CDR3 protein. The sample has some 920,000 distinct CDR3 sequences, approximately 31% seen once. Trimming removed 3 bases from V and 6 bases from J; junction bases left unmatched: 9. The CDR3 has 16 residues. Germline-derived CDR1 and CDR2 are MDHEN and SYDVKM. This specimen was cultured CD8+ T cells from PBMCs, taken from culture after CMV antigen stimulation. The TCR originated in a human donor in good health (CMV status not recorded). Some clones in this sample may be carry-over from other donors' samples. The chain recombines TRBV28 with TRBJ2-2, with 8 bases aligning to TRBD1. Here the CDR3 reads CASSFLFRQGSGELFF. In nucleotides, the CDR3 is TGTGCCAGCAGTTTCCTCTTCCGACAGGGGTCCGGGGAGCTGTTTTTT. Together with reference TRBV28 and TRBJ2-2, the CDR3 gives the full variable domain: DVKVTQSSRYLVKRTGEKVFLECVQDMDHENMFWYRQDPGLGLRLIYFSYDVKMKEKGDIPEGYSVSREKKERFSLILESASTNQTSMYLCASSFLFRQGSGELFFGEGSRLTVL.